Following are 10 T cell receptor beta chains from one sample sequenced in a study of T cells in Graves' hyperthyroidism and ophthalmopathy (dated by TCRdb to the late 2010s). Library preparation used multiplex PCR. The sequencer listed for this sample is Illumina HiSeq 2000. TCR beta CDR3 regions were amplified from RNA transcripts. The TCR CDR3 was subjected to a first round of RT-PCR using the HTBI primer set and the Qiagen OneStep RT-PCR kit. The raw public data were reprocessed by TCRdb itself: fastp quality trimming at Q25, MiXCR clonotype calling, in-frame beta chains only. One record per CDR3 amino acid sequence lists the most common genes and DNA. For this sample there are hundreds of thousands of distinct CDR3 sequences; about 17% appear just once. Together, the top ten hold approximately 60% of the sample. Input material: blood. All receptors derive from a woman aged 55-75 years with Graves' ophthalmopathy.

In this sample, this clonotype turned up many times. The chain couples TRBV20-1 to TRBJ2-7, with a tentative D call TRBD2 (6 bases). CDR1 DFQATT and CDR2 SNEGSKA come from the germline V gene (reference sequence). The V and J ends lost 5 bases and 6 bases respectively, with 14 bases between them. CDR3 size: 12 residues. The CDR3 region has the DNA TGCAGTGCTGAGGACTACCCGAGCGAGCAGTACTTC. This encodes CSAEDYPSEQYF.

The chain joins TRBV7-2 to TRBJ2-3; TRBD2 agrees at 11 bases. CDR3 length: 18 amino acids. With V trimmed by 1 base and J by 0 bases, 6 bases remained unmatched. Per germline, CDR1 SGHTA and CDR2 FQGNSA. CDR3 amino acids: CASSLDRTSGPSTDTQYF. The CDR3, as DNA: TGTGCCAGCAGCTTAGACAGGACTAGCGGGCCGAGCACAGATACGCAGTATTTT.

The table lists this clonotype with many counts. The chain uses TRBV11-2 and TRBJ2-1; D gene unclear. This CDR3 spans 16 amino acids. V gave up 0 bases and J gave up 2 bases, with 11 bases separating them. Germline CDR1 reads SGHAT; CDR2 reads FQNNGV. CDR3 nucleotides: TGTGCCAGCAGCTTAGATGGCCAGCCGGCCTACAATGAGCAGTTCTTC. Protein sequence: CASSLDGQPAYNEQFF.

A few counts support this clonotype. The CDR3 spells CSASPASGSLTGELFF. The CDR3 DNA reads TGCAGTGCTAGTCCCGCTAGCGGGAGTCTAACCGGGGAGCTGTTTTTT. V usage is TRBV20-1 and J usage is TRBJ2-2; 10 nucleotides line up with TRBD2. V lost 3 bases to trimming and J lost 5 bases; unmatched junction nucleotides: 9. Germline V gene data show CDR1 as DFQATT and CDR2 as SNEGSKA (reference sequence). The CDR3 sequence is 16 residues long.

This clonotype was seen at least ten times. V usage is TRBV11-2 and J usage is TRBJ2-1, with TRBD2 as a possible D gene (6 bases). Between the trimmed V and J ends, which lost 3 bases and 8 bases, there was a span of 14 bases. Germline V lookup: CDR1 SGHAT, CDR2 FQNNGV. This CDR3 has 14 residues. CDR3 protein: CASSFQAGIDEQFF. In DNA form, the CDR3 reads TGTGCCAGCAGCTTCCAAGCGGGCATCGATGAGCAGTTCTTC.

This clonotype was detected many times. The chain recombines TRBV20-1 with TRBJ2-1; TRBD2 matches at 8 bases. J was trimmed by 7 bases and V by 5 bases; bases with no gene match: 4. This CDR3 is built from 12 residues. Per germline, CDR1 DFQATT and CDR2 SNEGSKA (reference sequence). The CDR3 DNA sequence: TGCAGTGCTGGACTAGCTTTGAATGAGCAGTTCTTC. The encoded protein is CSAGLALNEQFF.

This rearrangement joins TRBV20-1 to TRBJ2-1; 13 bases agree with TRBD2. This CDR3 region has 15 residues. Losses at the gene ends were 3 bases for V and 6 bases for J; bases not matched to a gene: 5. Germline CDR1 reads DFQATT; CDR2 reads SNEGSKA (reference sequence). The CDR3 protein is CSARGTSGISNEQFF. CDR3 in DNA: TGCAGTGCTAGGGGGACTAGCGGGATCAGCAATGAGCAGTTCTTC.

The rearrangement links TRBV2 to TRBJ2-6; D may be TRBD1 (7 bases). The CDR3 has 15 amino acids. The V end was cut by 6 bases, the J end by 2 bases, with 11 bases between. Looked up from germline, CDR1 is SNHLY and CDR2 is FYNNEI. Here the CDR3 DNA reads TGTGCCAGCAGCGCGGGACAGCCTGGGGCCAACGTCCTGACTTTC. It encodes CASSAGQPGANVLTF.

In its sample, this clonotype was seen many times. The chain uses TRBV30 and TRBJ2-4, with TRBD2 identical over 12 bases. This CDR3 has 14 amino acids. Trimming took 1 base from V and 6 from J; bases not matched to a gene: 1. CDR1 GTSNPN and CDR2 SVGIG come from the germline V gene (reference sequence). CDR3: CAWSELAGGNIQYF. CDR3 nucleotides: TGTGCCTGGAGTGAACTAGCGGGAGGAAACATTCAGTACTTC. The whole variable domain, remainder taken from reference TRBV30 and TRBJ2-4, is SQTIHQWPATLVQPVGSPLSLECTVEGTSNPNLYWYRQAAGRGLQLLFYSVGIGQISSEVPQNLSASRPQDRQFILSSKKLLLSDSGFYLCAWSELAGGNIQYFGAGTRLSVL.

This clonotype showed up many times. J is TRBJ1-1 and V is TRBV28; 8 bases match TRBD1. The trim removed 9 bases at V and 1 base at J, leaving 19 bases unmatched. Per germline, CDR1 MDHEN and CDR2 SYDVKM. The CDR3 has 18 amino acids. The CDR3 protein is CASPPRGRGRVGNTEAFF. The CDR3 DNA is TGTGCCAGTCCACCTAGAGGCAGGGGGCGCGTGGGGAACACTGAAGCTTTCTTT.